This T cell receptor (beta chain) was obtained from a study of OX40 agonist ivuxolimab in advanced cancers. About the study: Hepatocellular carcinoma, melanoma, renal cell or head and neck cancer occurred in dose-escalation patients.

V lost 8 bases, J lost 2 bases, and 10 bases stayed unmatched. The CDR3 has 15 residues. Sequencing was performed with immunoSEQ multiplex PCR; in TCRdb, only in-frame clones are kept and a portion is missing. This sample has about 5,000 clones, with about 70% found just once. Points from the study as a whole: Both blood CD4+ and CD8+ T cells showed clonal growth by week 6 at 0.1 to 3.0 mg/kg. In CD8+ T cells, expanded clones were on average more numerous than in CD4+.

As for this clone: Its specificity is not known.

V gene TRBV5-3 combines with J gene TRBJ2-5; 9 positions match TRBD1. TRBV5-3 is an open reading frame, and its role is uncertain. This specimen was CD4+ or CD8+ T cells sorted from blood, taken in a trial of the OX40 agonist ivuxolimab. The TCR comes from an adult with an advanced solid tumor such as melanoma, head and neck, liver or kidney cancer. The CDR3 DNA sequence: TGTGCCAGCAGCCCCGAAGGACAGGGGCAAGAGACCCAGTACTTC. The encoded protein is CASSPEGQGQETQYF.